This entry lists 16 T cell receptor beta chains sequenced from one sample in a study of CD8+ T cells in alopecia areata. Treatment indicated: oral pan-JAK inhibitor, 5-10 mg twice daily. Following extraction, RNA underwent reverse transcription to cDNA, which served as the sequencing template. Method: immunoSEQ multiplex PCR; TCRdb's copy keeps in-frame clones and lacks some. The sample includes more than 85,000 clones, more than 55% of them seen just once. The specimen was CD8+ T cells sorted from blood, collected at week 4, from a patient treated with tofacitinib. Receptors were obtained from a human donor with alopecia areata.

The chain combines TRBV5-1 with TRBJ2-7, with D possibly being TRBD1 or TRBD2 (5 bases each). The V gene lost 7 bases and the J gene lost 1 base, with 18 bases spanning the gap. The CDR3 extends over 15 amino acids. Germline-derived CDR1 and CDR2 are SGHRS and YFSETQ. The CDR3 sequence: CASQPGRSTSYEQYF. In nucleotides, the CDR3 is TGCGCCAGCCAACCGGGACGATCTACTTCCTACGAGCAGTACTTC.

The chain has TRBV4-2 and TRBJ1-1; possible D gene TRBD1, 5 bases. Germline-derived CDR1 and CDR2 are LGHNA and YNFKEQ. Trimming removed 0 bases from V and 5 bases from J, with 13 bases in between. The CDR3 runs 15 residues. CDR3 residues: CASSQEPPGWTEAFF. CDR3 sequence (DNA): TGTGCCAGCAGCCAAGAGCCGCCAGGGTGGACTGAAGCTTTCTTT.

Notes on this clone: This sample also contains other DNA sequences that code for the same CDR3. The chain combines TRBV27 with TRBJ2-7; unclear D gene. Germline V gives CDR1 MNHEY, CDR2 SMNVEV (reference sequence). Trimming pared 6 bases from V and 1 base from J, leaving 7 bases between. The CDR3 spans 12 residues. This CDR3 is CASSPSSYEQYF. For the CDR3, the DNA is TGTGCCAGCAGCCCAAGTTCCTACGAGCAGTACTTC.

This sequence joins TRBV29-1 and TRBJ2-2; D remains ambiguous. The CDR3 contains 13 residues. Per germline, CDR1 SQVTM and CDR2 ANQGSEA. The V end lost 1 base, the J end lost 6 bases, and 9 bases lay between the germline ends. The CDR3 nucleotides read TGCAGCGTTGAAGTAGGCGTAGCCGGGGAGCTGTTTTTT. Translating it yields CSVEVGVAGELFF.

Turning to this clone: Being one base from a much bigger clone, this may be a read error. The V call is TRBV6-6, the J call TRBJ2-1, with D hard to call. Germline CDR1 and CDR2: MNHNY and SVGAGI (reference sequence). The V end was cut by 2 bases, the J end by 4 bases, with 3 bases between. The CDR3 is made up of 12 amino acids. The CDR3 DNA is TGTGCCAGCAGTTACGGGTACAATGAGCAGTTCTTC. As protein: CASSYGYNEQFF.

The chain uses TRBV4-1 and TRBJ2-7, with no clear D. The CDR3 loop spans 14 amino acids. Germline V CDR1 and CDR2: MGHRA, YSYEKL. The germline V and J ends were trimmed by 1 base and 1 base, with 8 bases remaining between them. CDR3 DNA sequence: TGCGCCAGCAGCCAAGTAGATACTTCCTACGAGCAGTACTTC. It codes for CASSQVDTSYEQYF.

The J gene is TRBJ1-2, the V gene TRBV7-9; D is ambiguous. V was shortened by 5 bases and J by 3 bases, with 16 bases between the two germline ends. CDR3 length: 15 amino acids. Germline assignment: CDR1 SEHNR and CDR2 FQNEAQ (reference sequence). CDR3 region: CASSPLETEHYGYTF. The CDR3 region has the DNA TGTGCCAGCAGCCCTCTTGAAACGGAACACTATGGCTACACCTTC. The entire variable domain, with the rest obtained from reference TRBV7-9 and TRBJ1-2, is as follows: DTGVSQNPRHKITKRGQNVTFRCDPISEHNRLYWYRQTLGQGPEFLTYFQNEAQLEKSRLLSDRFSAERPKGSFSTLEIQRTEQGDSAMYLCASSPLETEHYGYTFGSGTRLTVV.

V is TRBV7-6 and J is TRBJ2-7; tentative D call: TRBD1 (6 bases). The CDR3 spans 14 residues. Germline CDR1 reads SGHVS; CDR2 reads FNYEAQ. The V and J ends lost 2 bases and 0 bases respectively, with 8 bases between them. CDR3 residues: CASSLWDISYEQYF. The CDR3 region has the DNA TGTGCCAGCAGCTTATGGGACATCTCCTACGAGCAGTACTTC.

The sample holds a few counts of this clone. The CDR3 nucleotides are TGCGCCAGCAGCCAAGGACAGGGGTTCCAAGAGACCCAGTACTTC. It translates to CASSQGQGFQETQYF. This chain links TRBV4-3 with TRBJ2-5; TRBD1 matches at 8 bases. Germline V gene lookup returns CDR1 LGHNA and CDR2 YSLEER. This CDR3 region has 15 residues. J gave up 1 base and V 1 base, and 2 bases lay outside the gene matches.

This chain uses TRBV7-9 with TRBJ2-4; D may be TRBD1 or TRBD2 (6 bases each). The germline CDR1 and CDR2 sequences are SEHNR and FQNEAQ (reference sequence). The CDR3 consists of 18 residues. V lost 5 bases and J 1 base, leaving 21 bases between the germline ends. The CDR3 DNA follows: TGTGCCAGCAGCGACCCGGACCGCCCCGGGGGCGCCAAAAACATTCAGTACTTC. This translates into CASSDPDRPGGAKNIQYF.

CDR3 sequence reads: CASSLASRISYEQYF. In DNA form, the CDR3 reads TGTGCCAGCAGTTTAGCGTCCAGGATCTCCTACGAGCAGTACTTC. The chain combines TRBV27 with TRBJ2-7; no definite D call. The CDR3 consists of 15 residues. Trimming took off 2 bases at V and 0 bases at J, with 11 bases between the two ends. Germline V gene data show CDR1 as MNHEY and CDR2 as SMNVEV (reference sequence).

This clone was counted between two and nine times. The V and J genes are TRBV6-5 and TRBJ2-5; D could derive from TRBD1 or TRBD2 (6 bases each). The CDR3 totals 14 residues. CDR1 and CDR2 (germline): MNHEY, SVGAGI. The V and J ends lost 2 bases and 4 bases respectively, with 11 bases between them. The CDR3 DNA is TGTGCCAGCAGTTACCGGGGGCCAGGAGAGACCCAGTACTTC. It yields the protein CASSYRGPGETQYF.

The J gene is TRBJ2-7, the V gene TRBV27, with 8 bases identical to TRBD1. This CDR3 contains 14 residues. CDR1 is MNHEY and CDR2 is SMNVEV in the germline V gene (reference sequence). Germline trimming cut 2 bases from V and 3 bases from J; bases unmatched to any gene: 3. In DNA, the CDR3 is TGTGCCAGCAGTTTAGTTGGACAGGGCTACGAGCAGTACTTC. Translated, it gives CASSLVGQGYEQYF.

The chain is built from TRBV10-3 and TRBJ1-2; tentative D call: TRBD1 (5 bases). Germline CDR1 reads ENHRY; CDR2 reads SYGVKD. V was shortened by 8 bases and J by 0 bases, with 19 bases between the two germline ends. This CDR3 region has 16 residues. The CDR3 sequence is CAIAWSGAGTNYGYTF. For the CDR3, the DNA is TGTGCCATCGCTTGGAGCGGGGCAGGGACTAACTATGGCTACACCTTC.

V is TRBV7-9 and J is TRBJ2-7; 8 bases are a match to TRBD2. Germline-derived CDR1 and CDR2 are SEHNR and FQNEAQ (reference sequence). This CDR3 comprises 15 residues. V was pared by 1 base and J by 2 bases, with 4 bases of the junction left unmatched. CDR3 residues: CASSLGGGRAYEQYF. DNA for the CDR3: TGTGCCAGCAGCTTAGGCGGGGGGAGGGCCTACGAGCAGTACTTC.

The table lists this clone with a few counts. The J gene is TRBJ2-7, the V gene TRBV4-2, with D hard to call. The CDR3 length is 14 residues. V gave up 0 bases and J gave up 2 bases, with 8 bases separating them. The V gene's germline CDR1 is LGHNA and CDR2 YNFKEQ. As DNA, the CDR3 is TGTGCCAGCAGCCAAGAGGCAGGTACCTACGAGCAGTACTTC. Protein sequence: CASSQEAGTYEQYF.